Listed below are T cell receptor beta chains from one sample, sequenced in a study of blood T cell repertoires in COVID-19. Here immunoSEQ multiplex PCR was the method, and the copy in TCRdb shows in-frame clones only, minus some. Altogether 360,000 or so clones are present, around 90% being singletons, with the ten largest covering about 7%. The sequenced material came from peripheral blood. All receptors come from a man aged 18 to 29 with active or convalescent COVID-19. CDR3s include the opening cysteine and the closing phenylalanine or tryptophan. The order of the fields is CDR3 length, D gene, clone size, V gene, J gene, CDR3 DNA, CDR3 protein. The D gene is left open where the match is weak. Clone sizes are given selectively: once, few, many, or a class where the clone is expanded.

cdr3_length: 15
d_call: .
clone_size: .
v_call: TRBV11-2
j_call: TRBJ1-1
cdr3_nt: TGTGCCAGCAGCTTAGTCTGGGGCCTGAACACTGAAGCTTTCTTT
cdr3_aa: CASSLVWGLNTEAFF

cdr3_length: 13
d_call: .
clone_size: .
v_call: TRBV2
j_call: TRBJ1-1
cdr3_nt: TGTGCCAGCAGGGGGCGGGGAAACACTGAAGCTTTCTTT
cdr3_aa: CASRGRGNTEAFF

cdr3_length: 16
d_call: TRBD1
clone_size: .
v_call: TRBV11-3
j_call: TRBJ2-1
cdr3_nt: TGTGCCAGCAGCGCACGGGACAGGGGACAGTACAATGAGCAGTTCTTC
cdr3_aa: CASSARDRGQYNEQFF

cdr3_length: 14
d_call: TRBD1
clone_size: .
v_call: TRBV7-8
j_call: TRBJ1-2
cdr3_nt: TGTGCCAGCAGCTACGGGACAGGGGACTATGGCTACACCTTC
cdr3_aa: CASSYGTGDYGYTF

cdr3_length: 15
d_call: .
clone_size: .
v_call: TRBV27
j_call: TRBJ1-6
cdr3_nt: TGTGCCAGCAGTTTGGGGAGCTCCTATAATTCACCCCTCCACTTT
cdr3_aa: CASSLGSSYNSPLHF

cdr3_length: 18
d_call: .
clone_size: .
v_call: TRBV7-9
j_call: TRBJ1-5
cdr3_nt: TGTGCCAGCAGCTTAGTTTTTGGGCCAACCTATAGCAATCAGCCCCAGCATTTT
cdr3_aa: CASSLVFGPTYSNQPQHF

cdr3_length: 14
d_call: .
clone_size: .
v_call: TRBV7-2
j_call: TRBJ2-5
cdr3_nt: TGTGCCAGCAGCTTAGCGGGGGGGCGAGAGACCCAGTACTTC
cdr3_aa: CASSLAGGRETQYF

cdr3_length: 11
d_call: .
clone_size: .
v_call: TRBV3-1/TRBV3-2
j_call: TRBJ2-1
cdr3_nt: TGTGCCAGCAGCCAATTATATGAGCAGTTCTTC
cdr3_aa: CASSQLYEQFF

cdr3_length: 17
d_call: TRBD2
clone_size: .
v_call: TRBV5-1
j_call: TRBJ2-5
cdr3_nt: TGCGCCAGCAGCCCGTCACTAGCGGGGCTTAGTCAAGAGACCCAGTACTTC
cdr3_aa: CASSPSLAGLSQETQYF

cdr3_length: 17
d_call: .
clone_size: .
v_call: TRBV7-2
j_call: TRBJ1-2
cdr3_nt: TGTGCCAGCAGCTTAGGGGAGACGGGGGGCCGATTCTATGGCTACACCTTC
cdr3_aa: CASSLGETGGRFYGYTF

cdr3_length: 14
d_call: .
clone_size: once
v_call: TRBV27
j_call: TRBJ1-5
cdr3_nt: TGTGCCAGCAGTTTAGGAGGGGTTGGTCAGCCCCAGCATTTT
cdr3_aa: CASSLGGVGQPQHF

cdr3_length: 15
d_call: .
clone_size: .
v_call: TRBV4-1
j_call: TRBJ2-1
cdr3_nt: TGCGCCAGCAGCCAAGGACTGGCCTCCTACAATGAGCAGTTCTTC
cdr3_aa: CASSQGLASYNEQFF

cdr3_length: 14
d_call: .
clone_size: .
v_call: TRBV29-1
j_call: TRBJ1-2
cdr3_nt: TGCAGCGTGGGGGGGGGAATTTTCGGCTATGGCTACACCTTC
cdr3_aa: CSVGGGIFGYGYTF

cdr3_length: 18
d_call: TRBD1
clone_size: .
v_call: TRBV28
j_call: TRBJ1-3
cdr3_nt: TGTGCCAGCAGTACTTCTCACAGGGGTGTGGGCCCTGGAAACACCATATATTTT
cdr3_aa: CASSTSHRGVGPGNTIYF

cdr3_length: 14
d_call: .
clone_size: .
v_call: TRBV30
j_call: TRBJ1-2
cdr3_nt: TGTGCCTGGAAGAAGGCAGGGGTTGACTATGGCTACACCTTC
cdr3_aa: CAWKKAGVDYGYTF

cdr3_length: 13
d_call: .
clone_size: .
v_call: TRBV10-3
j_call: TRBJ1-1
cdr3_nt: TGTGCCATCAGTGAGGAGTTGAACACTGAAGCTTTCTTT
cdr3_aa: CAISEELNTEAFF

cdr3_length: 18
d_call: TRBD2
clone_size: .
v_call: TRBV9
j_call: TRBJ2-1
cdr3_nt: TGTGCCAGCAGCGTAGAAGGACGCGGGACTAGCGTCTTTCATGAGCAGTTCTTC
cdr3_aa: CASSVEGRGTSVFHEQFF

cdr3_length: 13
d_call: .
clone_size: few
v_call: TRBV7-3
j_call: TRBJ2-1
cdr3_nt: TGTGCCAGCAGTAGAAGTTCCTACAATGAGCAGTTCTTC
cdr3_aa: CASSRSSYNEQFF

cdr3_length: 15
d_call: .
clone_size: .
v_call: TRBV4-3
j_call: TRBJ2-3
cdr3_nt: TGCGCCAGCAGCCAGGGATGGACAGCCACAGATACGCAGTATTTT
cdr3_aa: CASSQGWTATDTQYF

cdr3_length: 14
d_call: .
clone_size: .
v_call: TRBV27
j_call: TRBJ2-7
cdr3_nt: TGTGCCAGCAGCCTCCCGGGTCCCTCCTACGAGCAGTACTTC
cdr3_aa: CASSLPGPSYEQYF

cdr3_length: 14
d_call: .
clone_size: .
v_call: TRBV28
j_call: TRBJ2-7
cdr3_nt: TGTGCCAGCAGTGTTATCAGGGGCGCCTACGAGCAGTACTTC
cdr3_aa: CASSVIRGAYEQYF

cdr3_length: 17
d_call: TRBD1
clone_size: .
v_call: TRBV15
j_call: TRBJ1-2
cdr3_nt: TGTGCCACCAGCAGAGAGCTGAGGACAGGGGGCAACTATGGCTACACCTTC
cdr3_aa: CATSRELRTGGNYGYTF

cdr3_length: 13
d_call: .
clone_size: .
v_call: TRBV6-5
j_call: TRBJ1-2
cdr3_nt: TGTGCCAGCAGTTTGAGGGTCGGCTATGGCTACACCTTC
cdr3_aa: CASSLRVGYGYTF

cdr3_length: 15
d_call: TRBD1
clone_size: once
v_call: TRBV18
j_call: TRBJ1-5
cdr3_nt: TGTGCCAGCTCTCCGGGACAGGAACTCAATCAGCCCCAGCATTTT
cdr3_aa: CASSPGQELNQPQHF

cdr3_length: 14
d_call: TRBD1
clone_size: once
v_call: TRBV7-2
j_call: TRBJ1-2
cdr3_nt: TGTGCCAGCAGCACTCCCGACAGGGACTATGGCTACACCTTC
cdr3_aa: CASSTPDRDYGYTF

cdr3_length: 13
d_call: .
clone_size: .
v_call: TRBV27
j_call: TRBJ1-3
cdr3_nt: TGTGCCAGCAGTTTAAGCGGTGGAAACACCATATATTTT
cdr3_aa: CASSLSGGNTIYF

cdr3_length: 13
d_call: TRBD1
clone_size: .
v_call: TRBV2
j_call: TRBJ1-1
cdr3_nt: TGTGCCAGCAGAGGACAGGGGGCTAGTGAAGCTTTCTTT
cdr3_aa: CASRGQGASEAFF

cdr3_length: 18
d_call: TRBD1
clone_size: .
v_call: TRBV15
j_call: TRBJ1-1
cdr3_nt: TGTGCCACCACCCCGGGAGGGGACAGGGGGCTTTCGAACACTGAAGCTTTCTTT
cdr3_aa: CATTPGGDRGLSNTEAFF

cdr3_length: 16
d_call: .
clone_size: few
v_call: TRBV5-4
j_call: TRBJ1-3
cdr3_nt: TGTGCCAGCAGCTTGGCTGGGGGAGGCGTAGGAAACACCATATATTTT
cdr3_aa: CASSLAGGGVGNTIYF

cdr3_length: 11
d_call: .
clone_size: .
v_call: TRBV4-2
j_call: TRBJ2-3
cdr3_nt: TGTGCCAGCAGCCAAGATCTCGGGTTCTATTTT
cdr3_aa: CASSQDLGFYF

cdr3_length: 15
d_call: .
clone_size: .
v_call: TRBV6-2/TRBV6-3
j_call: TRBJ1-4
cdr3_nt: TGTGCCAGCAGTCCCCAACGAGGGCGCGGGGAAAAACTGTTTTTT
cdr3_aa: CASSPQRGRGEKLFF

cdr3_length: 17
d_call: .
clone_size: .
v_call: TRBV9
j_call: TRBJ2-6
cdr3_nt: TGTGCCAGCAGCGTAGGGGCTGGAAGCTCTGGGGCCAACGTGCTGACTTTC
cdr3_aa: CASSVGAGSSGANVLTF

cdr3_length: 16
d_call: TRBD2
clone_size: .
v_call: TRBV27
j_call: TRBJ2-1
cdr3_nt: TGTGCCAGCAGTCGCTCGCGGGAGAGCTCCTACAATGAGCAGTTCTTC
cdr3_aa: CASSRSRESSYNEQFF

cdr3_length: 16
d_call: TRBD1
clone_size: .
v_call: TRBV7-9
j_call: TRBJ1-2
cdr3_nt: TGTGCCAGCAGCTCCCCGACGACAGGGGGTTTCTATGGCTACACCTTC
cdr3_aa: CASSSPTTGGFYGYTF

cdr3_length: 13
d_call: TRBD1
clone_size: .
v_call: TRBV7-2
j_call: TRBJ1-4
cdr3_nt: TGTGCCAGCACCACCAGGGGGCCCGGAAAACTGTTTTTT
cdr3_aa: CASTTRGPGKLFF

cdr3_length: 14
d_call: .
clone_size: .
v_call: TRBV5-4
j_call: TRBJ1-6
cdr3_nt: TGTGCCAGCAGCCCCGACAAATATAATTCACCCCTCCACTTT
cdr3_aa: CASSPDKYNSPLHF

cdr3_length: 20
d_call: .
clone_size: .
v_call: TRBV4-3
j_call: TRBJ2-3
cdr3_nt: TGCGCCAGCAGCCAAGATACCCCGACTTGGGGTGGGAGCCCCACAGATACGCAGTATTTT
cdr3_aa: CASSQDTPTWGGSPTDTQYF

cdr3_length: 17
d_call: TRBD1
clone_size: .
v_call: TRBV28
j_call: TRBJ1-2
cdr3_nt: TGTGCCAGCAACATTCCCGGGACAGGGGGCGCGGGCTATGGCTACACCTTC
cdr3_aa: CASNIPGTGGAGYGYTF

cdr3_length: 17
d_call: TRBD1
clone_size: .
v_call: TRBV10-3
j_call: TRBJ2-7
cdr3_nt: TGTGCCATCAGTGAGTCCTCAACGGGCCTTACAGGGGGCGAGCAGTACTTC
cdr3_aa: CAISESSTGLTGGEQYF

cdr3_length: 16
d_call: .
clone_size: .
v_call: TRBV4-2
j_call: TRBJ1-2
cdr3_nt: TGTGCCAGCAGCCAAGTAGTGGGGGCGGCAGGCTATGGCTACACCTTC
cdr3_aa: CASSQVVGAAGYGYTF

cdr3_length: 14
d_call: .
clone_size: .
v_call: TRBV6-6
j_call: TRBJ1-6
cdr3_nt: TGTGCCAGCAGGGGGCTAACAAATAATTCACCCCTCCACTTT
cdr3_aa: CASRGLTNNSPLHF

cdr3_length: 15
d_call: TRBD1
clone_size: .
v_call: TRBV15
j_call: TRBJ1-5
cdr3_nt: TGTGCCACCAGCACCCAGACAGGGGAGGATCAGCCCCAGCATTTT
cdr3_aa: CATSTQTGEDQPQHF